These 21 T cell receptor beta chains came from one sample sequenced in a study of response to subunit inactivated influenza vaccine. TCRdb processed the RT-PCR reads anew with MiXCR; each CDR3 protein has one entry. The repertoire holds some 480,000 distinct CDR3 sequences, with approximately 9.9% as singletons. Material: PBMCs from blood, obtained 45 days after vaccination. These receptors all come from a man over 45 who received an inactivated influenza vaccine.

Remarks on this clonotype: A read error may be the cause here, since a much bigger clone is one base away. The genes are TRBV20-1 and TRBJ2-3; 9 nucleotides align to TRBD1. CDR1 and CDR2 (germline): DFQATT, SNEGSKA (reference sequence). This CDR3 has 16 residues. The V gene end was trimmed by 4 bases and the J gene end by 8 bases; junction bases not matched to a gene: 16. The CDR3 nucleotides read TGCAGTGCTAAAGACCCAACAGGGGGCGCGGGGGTTACGCAGTATTTT. This encodes CSAKDPTGGAGVTQYF.

The chain uses TRBV18 and TRBJ2-7; maybe TRBD2 (6 bases). The V gene's germline CDR1 is KGHSH and CDR2 LQKENI. This CDR3 region has 15 residues. Trimming shortened V by 0 bases and J by 5 bases, and 14 bases separated the two germline ends. CDR3 amino acids: CASSPPGRGIDEQYF. For the CDR3, the DNA is TGTGCCAGCTCACCACCGGGACGGGGGATCGACGAGCAGTACTTC.

The chain carries TRBV6-1 and TRBJ2-2, with TRBD2 as a possible D gene (6 bases). V was clipped by 8 bases and J by 9 bases, with 22 bases between them. This CDR3 comprises 15 residues. Germline V gene lookup returns CDR1 MNHNS and CDR2 SASEGT. The CDR3 nucleotides are TGTGCCAGCGGATGGATTGGGGGGAGGCCCTGGGAGCTGTTTTTT. Translated: CASGWIGGRPWELFF.

This clonotype was observed a handful of times. The chain uses TRBV5-6 and TRBJ2-1; possibly TRBD2 for D (7 bases). The germline V gene has CDR1 SGHDT and CDR2 YYEEEE. There are 14 residues in the CDR3. Trimming took off 2 bases at V and 4 bases at J, with 10 bases between the two ends. The CDR3, as DNA: TGTGCCAGCAGCTTCAGGGGAGGGTACAATGAGCAGTTCTTC. This encodes CASSFRGGYNEQFF.

This clonotype was counted a few times. The chain carries TRBV5-1 and TRBJ2-7; 10 bases match TRBD2. Germline CDR1 SGHRS, CDR2 YFSETQ. This CDR3 comprises 17 residues. J lost 3 bases, V lost 4 bases, and 13 bases had no gene match. Here the CDR3 DNA reads TGCGCCAGCAGCACCTCTGGTACTAGCGGGACTAACTACGAGCAGTACTTC. Its protein product is CASSTSGTSGTNYEQYF.

The chain is built from TRBV20-1 and TRBJ2-3; 10 bases are shared with TRBD2. Germline V gene sequence: CDR1 DFQATT, CDR2 SNEGSKA (reference sequence). Unmatched junction bases numbered 13, after V lost 0 bases and J lost 4 bases. CDR3 length: 18 amino acids. This chain's CDR3 is CSARDHRKRGGPADTQYF. Written as DNA, the CDR3 is TGCAGTGCTAGAGATCACCGAAAGCGGGGGGGCCCCGCAGATACGCAGTATTTT.

This clonotype was observed at least ten times. J is TRBJ2-1 and V is TRBV29-1; D gene unclear. The CDR3 consists of 13 residues. Trimming stripped 3 bases from V and 3 bases from J, with 9 bases between. Germline CDR1 and CDR2: SQVTM and ANQGSEA. This CDR3 is CSVEVQFYNEQFF. The CDR3 DNA follows: TGCAGCGTTGAGGTCCAGTTCTACAATGAGCAGTTCTTC.

This clonotype was seen only a few times. The CDR3 DNA reads TGTGCCAGCAGCCCGGACAGGGGAACCGGGGAGCTGTTTTTT. It codes for CASSPDRGTGELFF. The chain joins TRBV9 to TRBJ2-2, with 9 bases fitting TRBD1. The V and J ends lost 4 bases and 5 bases, in that order; junction bases with no gene match: 3. This CDR3 has 14 residues. Germline V CDR1 and CDR2: SGDLS, YYNGEE. The whole variable domain, remainder taken from reference TRBV9 and TRBJ2-2, is DSGVTQTPKHLITATGQRVTLRCSPRSGDLSVYWYQQSLDQGLQFLIQYYNGEERAKGNILERFSAQQFPDLHSELNLSSLELGDSALYFCASSPDRGTGELFFGEGSRLTVL.

The V gene is TRBV7-2, the J gene TRBJ2-3; 9 bases align to TRBD2. This CDR3 is 16 amino acids long. Germline V gives CDR1 SGHTA, CDR2 FQGNSA. V was clipped by 2 bases and J by 5 bases; unmatched bases: 8. CDR3 nucleotides: TGTGCCAGCAGCTTATCCGGCGGGGGGGCCGTAGATACGCAGTATTTT. This encodes CASSLSGGGAVDTQYF.

V gene TRBV20-1 combines with J gene TRBJ2-5; 8 nucleotides line up with TRBD2. The CDR3 is 15 residues long. V was clipped by 3 bases and J by 1 base; unmatched bases: 7. Germline CDR1 DFQATT, CDR2 SNEGSKA (reference sequence). The CDR3 coding sequence is TGCAGTGCTAGTACACTAGCGGAGTCCCAAGAGACCCAGTACTTC. Translation gives CSASTLAESQETQYF.

This clonotype was seen many times. CDR3 sequence reads: CSATRLGGYGYTF. In DNA form, the CDR3 reads TGCAGCGCCACGAGGCTAGGGGGCTATGGCTACACCTTC. The chain links TRBV29-1 to TRBJ1-2, with D perhaps matching TRBD1 (6 bases). CDR1 is SQVTM, CDR2 ANQGSEA, per germline. This CDR3 region has 13 residues. The V gene lost 7 bases and the J gene lost 4 bases, with 16 bases spanning the gap.

This clonotype was observed at least ten times. The gene calls are TRBV6-2 or TRBV6-3 and TRBJ2-7, with D perhaps matching TRBD2 (5 bases). CDR3 length: 14 amino acids. The germline CDR1 and CDR2 sequences are MNHEY and SVGEGT. V gave up 5 bases and J gave up 2 bases, with 13 bases separating them. The CDR3 coding sequence is TGTGCCAGCAGTCCGACCGCCGGGACCTACGAGCAGTACTTC. Residues: CASSPTAGTYEQYF.

This clonotype was seen at least ten times. The chain recombines TRBV7-6 with TRBJ2-1; perhaps TRBD1 as D (5 bases). Looked up from germline, CDR1 is SGHVS and CDR2 is FNYEAQ. V was clipped by 5 bases and J by 5 bases, with 19 bases between them. This CDR3 contains 16 residues. As DNA, the CDR3 is TGTGCCAGCAGCGGTCTCGGCAGGGCCACTGACAATGAGCAGTTCTTC. This sequence encodes CASSGLGRATDNEQFF. Combining the CDR3 with reference TRBV7-6 and TRBJ2-1 gives the whole variable domain GAGVSQSPRYKVTKRGQDVALRCDPISGHVSLYWYRQALGQGPEFLTYFNYEAQQDKSGLPNDRFSAERPEGSISTLTIQRTEQRDSAMYRCASSGLGRATDNEQFFGPGTRLTVL.

The sample holds a few counts of this clonotype. V usage is TRBV4-1 and J usage is TRBJ2-7, with 7 bases lining up with TRBD1. The CDR3 runs 14 residues. The V and J ends lost 6 bases and 2 bases, in that order; junction bases with no gene match: 7. CDR1 and CDR2 (germline): MGHRA, YSYEKL. The CDR3 here is CASRPTTGTYEQYF. The CDR3, as DNA: TGCGCCAGCAGACCTACGACAGGGACCTACGAGCAGTACTTC.

This rearrangement joins TRBV7-2 to TRBJ2-5; D not resolved. Per germline, CDR1 SGHTA and CDR2 FQGNSA. This CDR3 has 14 residues. V was pared by 1 base and J by 5 bases, with 11 bases between. This CDR3 reads CASSLEPRRETQYF. CDR3 DNA: TGTGCCAGCAGCTTAGAGCCCCGGCGCGAGACCCAGTACTTC.

The sample holds many counts of this clonotype. The chain links TRBV15 to TRBJ2-7; possible D gene TRBD1, 5 bases. This CDR3 contains 12 residues. Germline values: CDR1 LNHNV, CDR2 YYDKDF (reference sequence). V gave up 1 base and J gave up 5 bases, with 6 bases separating them. CDR3 region: CATSRGRDEQYF. CDR3 bases: TGTGCCACCAGCAGAGGCAGGGACGAGCAGTACTTC.

This chain connects TRBV29-1 to TRBJ2-7, with 7 bases matching TRBD1. CDR1 is SQVTM and CDR2 is ANQGSEA in the germline V gene. Trimming at V came to 4 bases and at J to 3 bases, leaving 6 bases not matched to a gene. The CDR3 totals 13 residues. This CDR3 is CSVALGQNYEQYF. CDR3 coding DNA: TGCAGCGTTGCCCTGGGACAGAACTACGAGCAGTACTTC.

This chain connects TRBV6-4 to TRBJ2-2, with 7 nucleotides matching TRBD2. The CDR3 runs 14 residues. V was clipped by 6 bases and J by 2 bases; unmatched bases: 3. The germline gives CDR1 MRHNA, CDR2 SNTAGT. CDR3 coding DNA: TGTGCCAGCAGAACTAGCGCTAACACCGGGGAGCTGTTTTTT. This codes for CASRTSANTGELFF.

This chain connects TRBV20-1 to TRBJ2-5; no reliable D call. V was shortened by 3 bases and J by 6 bases, with 5 bases between the two germline ends. The CDR3 covers 10 residues. Germline loops: CDR1 DFQATT, CDR2 SNEGSKA (reference sequence). This chain's CDR3 is CSASRQTQYF. CDR3 sequence (DNA): TGCAGTGCTAGTAGGCAGACCCAGTACTTC.

The chain joins TRBV5-1 to TRBJ2-5; no reliable D call. Trimming removed 4 bases at V and 4 bases at J, with 17 bases between. Germline V gene data show CDR1 as SGHRS and CDR2 as YFSETQ. This CDR3 comprises 15 residues. CDR3 sequence reads: CASSQAAELGETQYF. The CDR3 DNA follows: TGCGCCAGCAGCCAAGCTGCGGAGCTTGGAGAGACCCAGTACTTC.

The rearrangement links TRBV10-3 to TRBJ2-7; 7 bases line up with TRBD2. V was pared by 10 bases and J by 2 bases, with 14 bases of the junction left unmatched. The CDR3 runs to 15 residues. Germline V gene sequence: CDR1 ENHRY, CDR2 SYGVKD. The CDR3 DNA reads TGTGCCACCGTCGACCTGGGGGGGGATGCCTACGAGCAGTACTTC. Translation gives CATVDLGGDAYEQYF.